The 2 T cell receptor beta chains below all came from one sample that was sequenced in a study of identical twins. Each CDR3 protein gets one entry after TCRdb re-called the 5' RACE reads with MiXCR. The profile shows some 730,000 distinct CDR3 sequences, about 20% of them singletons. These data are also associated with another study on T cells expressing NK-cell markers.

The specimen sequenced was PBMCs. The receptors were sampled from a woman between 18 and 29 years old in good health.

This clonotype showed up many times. The CDR3 nucleotides read TGTGCCAGCAGGGGACTAGCGGGAGCTCACGGGGAGCTGTTTTTT. This codes for CASRGLAGAHGELFF. This rearrangement joins TRBV12-3 or TRBV12-4 to TRBJ2-2, with TRBD2 matching over 14 bases. CDR3 length: 15 amino acids. V lost 6 bases to trimming and J lost 7 bases; unmatched junction nucleotides: 4.

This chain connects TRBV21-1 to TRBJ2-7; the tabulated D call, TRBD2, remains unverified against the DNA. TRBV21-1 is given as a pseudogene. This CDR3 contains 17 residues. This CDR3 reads CASRKGPGLAGTYEQYF. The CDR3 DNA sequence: TGTGCCAGCAGAAAAGGTCCGGGGCTAGCGGGAACTTACGAGCAGTACTTC.